A single sample gave rise to the 22 T cell receptor beta chains below, sequenced in a study of T cell repertoires in cytomegalovirus infection. One entry per CDR3 protein results from TCRdb running MiXCR on the reads. The profile shows approximately 500,000 distinct CDR3 sequences, more than 30% of them singletons. These receptors have no identified antigens. Material: cultured PBMCs, obtained from culture after CMV antigen stimulation. The receptors were gathered from a human donor in good health (CMV status not recorded). Some clones in this sample may be carry-over from other donors' samples.

The chain uses TRBV29-1 and TRBJ1-1, with D uncertain. Between the trimmed V and J ends, which lost 6 bases and 4 bases, there was a span of 3 bases. The V gene's germline CDR1 is SQVTM and CDR2 ANQGSEA. The CDR3 has 9 residues. CDR3 sequence: CSVSTEAFF. In nucleotides, the CDR3 is TGCAGCGTCAGCACTGAAGCTTTCTTT.

This rearrangement joins TRBV13 to TRBJ2-7, with D possibly matching TRBD1 (6 bases). Germline V gives CDR1 PRHDT, CDR2 FYEKMQ (reference sequence). The CDR3 has 12 residues. Trimming stripped 8 bases from V and 7 bases from J, with 15 bases between. This CDR3 is CASLGAGKEQYV. CDR3 nucleotides: TGTGCCAGCCTGGGGGCCGGGAAAGAGCAGTACGTC.

The rearrangement uses TRBV11-2 and TRBJ2-1; 7 nucleotides line up with TRBD1. The CDR3 has 13 amino acids. CDR1 is SGHAT and CDR2 is FQNNGV in the germline V gene. The V segment lost 5 bases and the J segment 8 bases; nucleotides outside the gene matches: 6. The CDR3 DNA is TGTGCCAGCAGCGCGACAGGGTATGATGAGCAGTTCTTC. Its translation: CASSATGYDEQFF.

The rearrangement joins TRBV28 to TRBJ1-2; D gene ambiguous. CDR1 is MDHEN, CDR2 SYDVKM, per germline. Trimming took off 6 bases at V and 5 bases at J, with 10 bases between the two ends. The CDR3 extends over 12 amino acids. CDR3 sequence (DNA): TGTGCCAGCAGAACTTCTGGGTATGGCTACACCTTC. This sequence encodes CASRTSGYGYTF.

V and J are TRBV27 and TRBJ2-3; 15 bases fit TRBD2. The germline CDR1 and CDR2 sequences are MNHEY and SMNVEV (reference sequence). The CDR3 sequence is 16 residues long. The junction had 7 bases not matched to a gene; V was cut back by 4 bases and J by 8 bases. CDR3 amino acids: CASSSWTSGRAGTQYF. The CDR3 DNA follows: TGTGCCAGCAGTTCCTGGACTAGCGGGAGGGCCGGTACGCAGTATTTT.

The rearrangement links TRBV7-2 to TRBJ2-5; 9 bases agree with TRBD1. The CDR3 is 16 residues long. In germline, CDR1 is SGHTA, CDR2 FQGNSA. With 2 bases clipped from V and 1 base from J, the junction kept 5 bases outside the gene matches. The CDR3, as DNA: TGTGCCAGCAGCTTATCATACAGGGGGCCCCAAGAGACCCAGTACTTC. Translated: CASSLSYRGPQETQYF.

J is TRBJ1-1 and V is TRBV30, with no clear D. There are 11 residues in the CDR3. Germline values: CDR1 GTSNPN, CDR2 SVGIG (reference sequence). V was pared by 2 bases and J by 3 bases, with 4 bases between. As DNA, the CDR3 is TGTGCCTGGAGTAGGGACACTGAAGCTTTCTTT. Translation gives CAWSRDTEAFF.

The rearrangement links TRBV24-1 to TRBJ1-5; a possible D gene is TRBD1 (5 bases). Per the germline V gene, CDR1 is KGHDR and CDR2 is SFDVKD. The CDR3 sequence is 16 residues long. V was cut by 5 bases and J by 1 base, with 14 bases left in between. The CDR3 protein is CATSGGRGDSNQPQHF. DNA of the CDR3: TGTGCCACCAGTGGGGGAAGAGGGGACAGCAATCAGCCCCAGCATTTT.

The chain uses TRBV12-3 or TRBV12-4 and TRBJ1-1; D might be TRBD1 (6 bases). The CDR3 is made up of 13 amino acids. V was pared by 2 bases and J by 11 bases, with 15 bases between. In DNA, the CDR3 is TGTGCCAGCAGTTTAACGGGGGCCGCAGAGGCTTTCTTT. Translated: CASSLTGAAEAFF.

The CDR3 coding sequence is TGTGCCAGTACCTGGTTGGGCTCCGCCGGTGGCTACACCTTC. As protein: CASTWLGSAGGYTF. This chain joins TRBV19 and TRBJ1-2; D unclear. CDR1 and CDR2 from the germline V gene are LNHDA and SQIVND (reference sequence). Trimming took 7 bases from V and 7 from J, leaving 19 bases between them. The CDR3 sequence is 14 residues long.

This clonotype was found a few times. The CDR3 reads CASSFLSGGDYEQYF. The CDR3 DNA is TGTGCCAGCAGCTTTCTTAGCGGAGGGGACTACGAGCAGTACTTC. The chain recombines TRBV7-3 with TRBJ2-7; possible D gene TRBD2, 6 bases. V was cut by 3 bases and J by 3 bases, with 15 bases left in between. Germline V gene data show CDR1 as SGHTA and CDR2 as FQGTGA. The CDR3 loop spans 15 amino acids.

The gene calls are TRBV2 and TRBJ2-1; D unresolved. The germline V and J ends were trimmed by 0 bases and 4 bases, with 4 bases remaining between them. The CDR3 is 13 residues long. Germline V gives CDR1 SNHLY, CDR2 FYNNEI. CDR3 in amino acids: CASSEAHYNEQFF. CDR3 nucleotide sequence: TGTGCCAGCAGTGAAGCCCATTACAATGAGCAGTTCTTC.

This clonotype came up a few times. The rearrangement joins TRBV7-2 to TRBJ1-5; D call uncertain. Germline V gene sequence: CDR1 SGHTA, CDR2 FQGNSA. V lost 3 bases and J 5 bases, leaving 14 bases between the germline ends. CDR3 length equals 15 residues. The CDR3: CASSLFSGFDQPQHF. CDR3 DNA sequence: TGTGCCAGCAGCTTGTTCTCGGGATTCGATCAGCCCCAGCATTTT.

V is TRBV27 and J is TRBJ2-3, with D uncertain. Germline loops: CDR1 MNHEY, CDR2 SMNVEV (reference sequence). Trimming cost V 3 bases and J 4 bases, with 8 bases left between them. This CDR3 spans 13 amino acids. CDR3 DNA sequence: TGTGCCAGCAGTTTTACCAATTCAGATACGCAGTATTTT. Translating it yields CASSFTNSDTQYF.

The sample holds a few counts of this clonotype. The V call is TRBV5-1, the J call TRBJ2-1; 7 bases line up with TRBD2. The germline CDR1 and CDR2 sequences are SGHRS and YFSETQ. The CDR3 sequence is 15 residues long. V lost 3 bases to trimming and J lost 7 bases; unmatched junction nucleotides: 10. CDR3 region: CASSSMGGPTNEQFF. As DNA, the CDR3 is TGCGCCAGCAGCTCAATGGGAGGGCCGACAAATGAGCAGTTCTTC.

This clonotype appeared many times. CDR3 sequence (DNA): TGTGCCAGCAGCTTTTTAGCGGGGGGGGGGGGCACAGATACGCAGTATTTT. As protein: CASSFLAGGGGTDTQYF. The rearrangement links TRBV7-2 to TRBJ2-3; 11 bases map to TRBD2. The CDR3 runs to 17 residues. J lost 1 base, V lost 3 bases, and 6 bases had no gene match. Looked up from germline, CDR1 is SGHTA and CDR2 is FQGNSA. Filled out from reference TRBV7-2 and TRBJ2-3, the complete variable domain reads GAGVSQSPSNKVTEKGKDVELRCDPISGHTALYWYRQSLGQGLEFLIYFQGNSAPDKSGLPSDRFSAERTGGSVSTLTIQRTQQEDSAVYLCASSFLAGGGGTDTQYFGPGTRLTVL.

The chain has TRBV20-1 and TRBJ2-1, with D perhaps being TRBD1 or TRBD2 (5 bases each). The CDR3 runs 13 residues. Germline loops: CDR1 DFQATT, CDR2 SNEGSKA (reference sequence). Trimming took 3 bases from V and 10 from J, leaving 16 bases between them. The DNA of the CDR3 is TGCAGTGCTAGTTTCTCTCCTTGGGGGGAGCAGTTCTTC. Residues: CSASFSPWGEQFF.

The chain recombines TRBV19 with TRBJ1-2; D unresolved. Between the trimmed V and J ends, which lost 2 bases and 4 bases, there was a span of 8 bases. Germline V gives CDR1 LNHDA, CDR2 SQIVND (reference sequence). The CDR3 extends over 13 amino acids. The CDR3 protein is CASSIPGFYGYTF. In nucleotides, the CDR3 is TGTGCCAGTAGTATACCCGGGTTCTATGGCTACACCTTC.

At least ten counts were recorded for this clonotype. The chain uses TRBV7-2 and TRBJ2-1; possibly TRBD2 for D (5 bases). This CDR3 has 15 residues. Germline V gene data show CDR1 as SGHTA and CDR2 as FQGNSA. The V end lost 1 base, the J end lost 6 bases, and 13 bases lay between the germline ends. CDR3 protein: CASSLGGSGVNEQFF. The CDR3 DNA reads TGTGCCAGCAGCTTAGGTGGAAGCGGTGTCAATGAGCAGTTCTTC.

The rearrangement joins TRBV6-5 to TRBJ1-2; D unclear. The CDR3 runs 15 residues. V was cut by 7 bases and J by 2 bases, with 17 bases left in between. Germline CDR1 reads MNHEY; CDR2 reads SVGAGI. The CDR3 protein is CASNNYGGRNYGYTF. In DNA form, the CDR3 reads TGTGCCAGCAACAACTACGGAGGGAGAAACTATGGCTACACCTTC.

This clonotype has a count of ten or more. The rearrangement uses TRBV6-2 or TRBV6-3 and TRBJ2-7; TRBD1 or TRBD2 may be the D gene (5 bases each). The CDR3 is made up of 12 amino acids. Germline V gene lookup returns CDR1 MNHEY and CDR2 SVGEGT. V lost 6 bases, J lost 6 bases, and 12 bases lay in between. DNA for the CDR3: TGTGCCAGCAGACCGTCGGGGCGCGAGCAGTACTTC. This gives the protein CASRPSGREQYF.

This clonotype was seen a few times. The genes are TRBV11-2 and TRBJ1-4, with D unresolved. V was pared by 6 bases and J by 7 bases, with 12 bases between. This CDR3 is 13 amino acids long. Germline loops: CDR1 SGHAT, CDR2 FQNNGV. The CDR3 coding sequence is TGTGCCAGCAGTCCCAGCGTGAGTGAAAAACTGTTTTTT. Translation: CASSPSVSEKLFF.